The clone carrying this T cell receptor beta chain was seen a few times. Its antigen is unknown. Whereas donors were nominally healthy upon sampling, unrecorded immune exposures were probable. This specimen belongs to a study of cytomegalovirus exposure and HLA in healthy donors. Findings and caveats of the study: A later examination showed that TCR association rates differed by HLA locus, with DRB1 most and HLA-C fewest. An analysis that was carried out later associated some 17,000 TCR beta sequences with HLA alleles at 0.05 false discovery rate. It was reported that the classifier diagnosed cytomegalovirus status with high specificity and sensitivity in both the original and validation cohorts.

The PCR employed 60 Vbeta primers together with 13 Jbeta primers. This table comes from immunoSEQ multiplex PCR, and its TCRdb copy is limited to in-frame clones, with some not included. The profile shows over 150,000 clones, over 70% of them singletons. The CDR3 is 13 amino acids. Germline assignment: CDR1 SNHLY and CDR2 FYNNEI. The V gene end was trimmed by 8 bases and the J gene end by 6 bases; junction bases not matched to a gene: 10. The chain is built from TRBV2 and TRBJ2-7, with 7 nucleotides matching TRBD1. Sequences were obtained from PBMCs. This TCR came from a man aged 25 to 40 in good health and CMV-seronegative. For the CDR3, the DNA is TGTGCCAGCTACCCGGGACAGATAGGCGAGCAGTACTTC. Protein sequence: CASYPGQIGEQYF.